This entry lists 10 T cell receptor beta chains sequenced from one sample in a study of cytomegalovirus exposure and HLA in healthy donors. Amplification used 60 Vbeta primers and 13 Jbeta primers. The assay was immunoSEQ multiplex PCR, and TCRdb's table has in-frame clones only and misses some. In total, the table holds 150,000 or so clones. The sequenced sample was PBMCs. The receptors come from a woman aged 60-75 years in good health and CMV-seronegative.

The chain employs TRBV10-2 and TRBJ2-4; 15 bases fit TRBD2. There are 15 residues in the CDR3. Germline V lookup: CDR1 WSHSY, CDR2 SAAADI. V lost 8 bases, J lost 2 bases, and 1 base stayed unmatched. CDR3: CASGTSGRPKNIQYF. The CDR3 nucleotides are TGCGCCAGCGGGACTAGCGGGAGGCCCAAAAACATTCAGTACTTC.

The V call is TRBV7-2, the J call TRBJ2-1; 9 bases align to TRBD2. The CDR3 is 17 residues long. V was pared by 1 base and J by 8 bases, with 12 bases of the junction left unmatched. Germline loops: CDR1 SGHTA, CDR2 FQGNSA. This chain's CDR3 is CASSLGIGGRVPDEQFF. CDR3 bases: TGTGCCAGCAGCTTAGGGATCGGCGGGAGGGTCCCCGATGAGCAGTTCTTC.

The chain links TRBV10-3 to TRBJ2-7, with 9 positions matching TRBD2. The CDR3 sequence is 12 residues long. Germline CDR1 ENHRY, CDR2 SYGVKD. V trimming: 7 bases; J trimming: 3 bases; junction bases outside the gene matches: 1. This CDR3 reads CAIMTSGYEQYF. For the CDR3, the DNA is TGTGCCATCATGACTAGCGGCTACGAGCAGTACTTC.

This rearrangement joins TRBV2 to TRBJ1-6; a weak D match, TRBD1 (5 bases). The CDR3 is made up of 15 amino acids. CDR1 is SNHLY, CDR2 FYNNEI, per germline. V gave up 7 bases and J gave up 10 bases, with 20 bases separating them. CDR3 coding DNA: TGTGCCAGCAAACGGAAAGGGGAGGGGCTCTCACCCCTCCACTTT. This encodes CASKRKGEGLSPLHF.

The chain employs TRBV6-6 and TRBJ1-3, with D perhaps TRBD1 (5 bases). CDR3 length equals 14 residues. The germline V gene has CDR1 MNHNY and CDR2 SVGAGI (reference sequence). The V and J ends lost 7 bases and 0 bases respectively, with 10 bases between them. This CDR3 is CASNLDSSGNTIYF. In DNA form, the CDR3 reads TGTGCCAGCAATCTAGACAGCTCTGGAAACACCATATATTTT.

The gene calls are TRBV4-1 and TRBJ1-5, with D unclear. The V end lost 2 bases, the J end lost 6 bases, and 11 bases lay between the germline ends. This CDR3 is built from 14 residues. From germline, CDR1 is MGHRA and CDR2 YSYEKL. The CDR3 region is CASSQTGEGQPQHF. CDR3 sequence (DNA): TGCGCCAGCAGCCAAACCGGGGAGGGTCAGCCCCAGCATTTT.

V usage is TRBV5-5 and J usage is TRBJ1-2, with D tentatively TRBD1 (6 bases). V lost 1 base and J lost 4, with 11 bases in between. Germline V gene data show CDR1 as SGHKS and CDR2 as YYEKEE (reference sequence). The CDR3 loop spans 14 amino acids. CDR3 DNA: TGTGCCAGCAGCTTGAGTGGACAGCCCTATGGCTACACCTTC. Protein: CASSLSGQPYGYTF. Full variable domain (missing parts from reference TRBV5-5 and TRBJ1-2): DAGVTQSPTHLIKTRGQQVTLRCSPISGHKSVSWYQQVLGQGPQFIFQYYEKEERGRGNFPDRFSARQFPNYSSELNVNALLLGDSALYLCASSLSGQPYGYTFGSGTRLTVV.

V gene TRBV19 combines with J gene TRBJ1-3; the match to TRBD1 covers 7 bases. This CDR3 contains 14 residues. Germline V lookup: CDR1 LNHDA, CDR2 SQIVND (reference sequence). The V and J ends lost 4 bases and 4 bases, in that order; junction bases with no gene match: 4. CDR3 sequence reads: CASSTTGAGNTIYF. Written as DNA, the CDR3 is TGTGCCAGTAGTACCACAGGGGCCGGAAACACCATATATTTT.

J is TRBJ1-3 and V is TRBV6-5, with unresolved D. V was cut by 6 bases and J by 0 bases, with 9 bases left in between. Germline V gives CDR1 MNHEY, CDR2 SVGAGI. The length of the CDR3 is 14 residues. In DNA form, the CDR3 reads TGTGCCAGCAGCATACAGAGCTCTGGAAACACCATATATTTT. This sequence encodes CASSIQSSGNTIYF.

This chain joins TRBV5-4 and TRBJ1-1, with D possibly being TRBD1 (5 bases). CDR1 and CDR2 (germline): SGHNT, YYREEE (reference sequence). The CDR3 is 15 amino acids. With 0 bases removed from V and 2 bases from J, the gap between germline ends came to 11 bases. The CDR3 DNA reads TGTGCCAGCAGCTTGGGGGCGGGGGGAAACACTGAAGCTTTCTTT. Amino acids: CASSLGAGGNTEAFF.